This T cell receptor beta chain originates from a study of T cell responses to AZD1222 COVID-19 vaccine. Regarding the study as a whole: Mostly white British, mostly female donors; authors suggested clonal diversity may be underestimated.

As to this clone: Antigen unknown.

The assay was immunoSEQ multiplex PCR, and TCRdb's table has in-frame clones only and misses some. The repertoire includes about 150,000 clones, less than 90% of them detected once, and roughly 6.9% sits in the top ten. The V segment lost 4 bases and the J segment 5 bases; nucleotides outside the gene matches: 4. The CDR3 runs 13 residues. The V gene's germline CDR1 is SGHTA and CDR2 FQGNSA. V usage is TRBV7-2 and J usage is TRBJ2-5, with 7 bases matching TRBD2. The TCR sequence derives from an adult who had recovered from COVID-19. The sequencing here drew on peripheral blood, taken after recovery from COVID-19. The CDR3 DNA reads TGTGCCAGCAGCTCTGGGGGAGGGGAGACCCAGTACTTC. It codes for CASSSGGGETQYF.